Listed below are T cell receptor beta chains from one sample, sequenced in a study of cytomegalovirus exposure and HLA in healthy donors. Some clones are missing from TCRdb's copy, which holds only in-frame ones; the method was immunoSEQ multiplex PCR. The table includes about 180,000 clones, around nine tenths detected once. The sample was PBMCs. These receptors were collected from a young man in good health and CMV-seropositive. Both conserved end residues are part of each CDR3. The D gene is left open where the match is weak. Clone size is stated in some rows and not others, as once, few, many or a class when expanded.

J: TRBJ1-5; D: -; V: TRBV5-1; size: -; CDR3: CASSQGVGQPQHF; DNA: TGCGCCAGCAGCCAAGGAGTTGGTCAGCCCCAGCATTTT
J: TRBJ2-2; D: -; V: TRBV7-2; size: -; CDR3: CASSLDSANTGELFF; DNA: TGTGCCAGCAGCCTTGACAGCGCGAACACCGGGGAGCTGTTTTTT
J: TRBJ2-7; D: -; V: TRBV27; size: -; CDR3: CASSPGGRYHYEQYF; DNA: TGTGCCAGCAGTCCTGGCGGGCGCTACCATTACGAGCAGTACTTC
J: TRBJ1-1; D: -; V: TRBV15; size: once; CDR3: CATSRDPRNTEAFF; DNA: TGTGCCACCAGCAGAGATCCGAGGAACACTGAAGCTTTCTTT
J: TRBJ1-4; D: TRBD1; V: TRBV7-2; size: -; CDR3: CASGTANEKLFF; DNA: TGTGCCAGCGGGACAGCTAATGAAAAACTGTTTTTT
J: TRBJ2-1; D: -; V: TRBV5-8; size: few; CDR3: CASSFGTALQEQFF; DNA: TGTGCCAGCAGCTTCGGGACTGCACTACAGGAGCAGTTCTTC
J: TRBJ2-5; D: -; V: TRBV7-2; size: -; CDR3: CASSIQSGAQETQYF; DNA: TGTGCCAGCAGCATACAATCAGGGGCCCAAGAGACCCAGTACTTC
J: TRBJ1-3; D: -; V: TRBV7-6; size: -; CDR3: CASRPGTSRNTIYF; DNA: TGTGCCAGCAGACCCGGGACAAGCAGAAACACCATATATTTT
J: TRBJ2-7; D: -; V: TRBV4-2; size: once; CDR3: CASSQDWVEARLRNSYEQYF; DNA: TGTGCCAGCAGCCAAGATTGGGTGGAGGCTCGGTTGCGGAACTCCTACGAGCAGTACTTC
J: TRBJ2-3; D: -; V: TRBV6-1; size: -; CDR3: CASSEALVDTQYF; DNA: TGTGCCAGCAGTGAGGCACTAGTAGATACGCAGTATTTT
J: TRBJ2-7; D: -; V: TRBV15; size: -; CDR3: CATSFGPSKFRGEQYF; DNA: TGTGCCACCAGCTTCGGCCCCTCGAAGTTTAGGGGCGAGCAGTACTTC
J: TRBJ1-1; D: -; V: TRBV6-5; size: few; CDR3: CASSGLRDEAFF; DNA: TGTGCCAGCAGTGGTCTGCGGGATGAAGCTTTCTTT
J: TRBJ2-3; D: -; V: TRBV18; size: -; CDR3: CASSPGLSRSADTQYF; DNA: TGTGCCAGCTCACCAGGACTATCCCGGTCGGCAGATACGCAGTATTTT
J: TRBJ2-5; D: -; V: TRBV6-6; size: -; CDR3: CASSWELQETQYF; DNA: TGTGCCAGCTCGTGGGAGTTACAAGAGACCCAGTACTTC
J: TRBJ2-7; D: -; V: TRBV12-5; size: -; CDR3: CASGVGSGSVEQYF; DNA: TGTGCTAGTGGTGTAGGGTCGGGGTCCGTCGAGCAGTACTTC
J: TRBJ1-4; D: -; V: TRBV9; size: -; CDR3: CASGPGGEKLFF; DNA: TGTGCCAGCGGACCGGGAGGGGAAAAACTGTTTTTT
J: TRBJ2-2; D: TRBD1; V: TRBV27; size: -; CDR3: CASKFDAGTGRAGELFF; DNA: TGTGCCAGCAAGTTCGACGCCGGGACAGGCAGGGCCGGGGAGCTGTTTTTT
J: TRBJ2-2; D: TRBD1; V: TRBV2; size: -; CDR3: CASGGFRGIGELFF; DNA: TGTGCCAGCGGAGGTTTCAGGGGGATAGGGGAGCTGTTTTTT
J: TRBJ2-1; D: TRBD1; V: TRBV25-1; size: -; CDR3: CASSDLTGGVWDEQFF; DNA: TGTGCCAGCAGTGATCTGACAGGGGGCGTGTGGGATGAGCAGTTCTTC
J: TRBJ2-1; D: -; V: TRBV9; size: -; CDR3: CASSGYRVHEQFF; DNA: TGTGCCAGCAGCGGATACAGGGTCCATGAGCAGTTCTTC
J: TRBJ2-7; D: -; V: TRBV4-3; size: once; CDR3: CASSQGVAGSDYEQYF; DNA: TGCGCCAGCAGCCAAGGGGTTGCAGGGTCGGACTACGAGCAGTACTTC
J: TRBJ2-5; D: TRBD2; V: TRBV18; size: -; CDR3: CASSPGSSGGPGETQYF; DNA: TGTGCCAGCTCACCAGGGTCTAGCGGGGGGCCCGGAGAGACCCAGTACTTC
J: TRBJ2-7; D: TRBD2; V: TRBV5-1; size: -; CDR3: CASSSPTSGRDWYEQYF; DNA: TGCGCCAGCAGCTCGCCGACTAGCGGGAGAGATTGGTACGAGCAGTACTTC
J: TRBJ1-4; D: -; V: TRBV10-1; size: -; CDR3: CASSDEATGYNEKLFF; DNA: TGCGCCAGCAGCGACGAGGCCACAGGCTATAATGAAAAACTGTTTTTT
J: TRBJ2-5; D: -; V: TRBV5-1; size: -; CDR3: CASSLGCAVSETQYF; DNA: TGCGCCAGCAGCTTAGGTTGCGCGGTAAGTGAGACCCAGTACTTC
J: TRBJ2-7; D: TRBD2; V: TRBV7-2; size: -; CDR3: CASSLTSGRASYEQYF; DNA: TGTGCCAGCAGCTTGACTAGCGGGAGGGCCTCCTACGAGCAGTACTTC
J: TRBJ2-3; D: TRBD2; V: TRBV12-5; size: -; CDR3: CASVLGLAGYTDTQYF; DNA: TGTGCTAGTGTTTTGGGACTAGCGGGGTACACAGATACGCAGTATTTT
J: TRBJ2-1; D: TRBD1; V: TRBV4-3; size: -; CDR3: CASSQTGVAEQFF; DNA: TGCGCCAGCAGCCAAACAGGGGTCGCTGAGCAGTTCTTC
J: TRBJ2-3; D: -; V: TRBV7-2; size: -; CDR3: CASSSLGLTDTQYF; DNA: TGTGCCAGCAGCTCTCTTGGGCTGACAGATACGCAGTATTTT
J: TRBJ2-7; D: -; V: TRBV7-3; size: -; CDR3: CASSFEGWSEQYF; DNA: TGTGCCAGCAGCTTTGAGGGATGGAGCGAGCAGTACTTC
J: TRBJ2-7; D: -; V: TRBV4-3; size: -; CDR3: CASSQDLSTGEQYF; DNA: TGCGCCAGCAGCCAAGATCTCTCTACGGGGGAGCAGTACTTC
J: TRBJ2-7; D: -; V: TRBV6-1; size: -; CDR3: CASRRREGYYEQYF; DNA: TGTGCCAGCAGGAGGAGGGAAGGATACTACGAGCAGTACTTC
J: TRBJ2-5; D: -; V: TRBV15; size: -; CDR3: CATSRRGETQYF; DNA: TGTGCCACCAGCAGAAGGGGGGAGACCCAGTACTTC
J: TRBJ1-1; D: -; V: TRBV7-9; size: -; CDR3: CASSGVGRGRTEAFF; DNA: TGTGCCAGCAGCGGAGTGGGCAGGGGTCGGACTGAAGCTTTCTTT
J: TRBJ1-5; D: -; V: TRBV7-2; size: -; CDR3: CASSFTGGPQHF; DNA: TGTGCCAGCAGCTTTACCGGGGGGCCCCAGCATTTT
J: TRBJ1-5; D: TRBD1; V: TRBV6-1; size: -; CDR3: CASSVGQGLNQPQHF; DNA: TGTGCCAGCAGTGTGGGACAGGGCCTGAATCAGCCCCAGCATTTT
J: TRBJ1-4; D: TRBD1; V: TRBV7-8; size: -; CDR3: CASSVGTALNEKLFF; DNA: TGTGCCAGCAGCGTAGGGACAGCCCTTAATGAAAAACTGTTTTTT
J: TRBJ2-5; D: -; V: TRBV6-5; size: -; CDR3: CASGRKTQYF; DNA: TGTGCCAGCGGGAGGAAGACCCAGTACTTC